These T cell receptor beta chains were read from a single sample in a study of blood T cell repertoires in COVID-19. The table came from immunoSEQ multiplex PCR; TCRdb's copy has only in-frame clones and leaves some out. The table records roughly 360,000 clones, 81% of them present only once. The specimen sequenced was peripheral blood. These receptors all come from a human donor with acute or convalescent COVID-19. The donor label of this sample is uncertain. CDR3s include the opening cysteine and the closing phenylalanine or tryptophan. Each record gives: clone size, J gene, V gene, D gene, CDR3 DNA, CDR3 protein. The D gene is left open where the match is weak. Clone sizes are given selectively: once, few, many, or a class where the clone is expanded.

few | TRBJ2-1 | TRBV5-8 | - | TGTGCCAGCAGCTGGAGACTAGCCTACAATGAGCAGTTCTTC | CASSWRLAYNEQFF
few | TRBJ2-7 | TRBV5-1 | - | - | CASSKDYRYEQYFGRYF
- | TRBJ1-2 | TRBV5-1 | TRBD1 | TGCGCCAGCAGCTTAGAGGGGGCGAACTATGGCTACACCTTC | CASSLEGANYGYTF
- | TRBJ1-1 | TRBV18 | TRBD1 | TGTGCCAGCTCATCTCGCCGGACAGGGGTGAAGGAAATGAACACTGAAGCTTTCTTT | CASSSRRTGVKEMNTEAFF
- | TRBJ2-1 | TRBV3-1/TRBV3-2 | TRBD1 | TGTGCCAGCAGCCGTCAGGGGGCGGGCAATAAGCAGTTCTTC | CASSRQGAGNKQFF
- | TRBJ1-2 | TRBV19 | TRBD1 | TGTGCCAGTATGCCACAGGGGGCGCAAAGGAATGGCTACACCTTC | CASMPQGAQRNGYTF
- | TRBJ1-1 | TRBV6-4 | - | TGTGCCAGCAGTGACTCCCAATCCGAAGCTTTCTTT | CASSDSQSEAFF
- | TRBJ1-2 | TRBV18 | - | TGTGCCAGCTCACCAGCAGAATCACCAGTTAACAGGGTGGTTGGCTACACCTTC | CASSPAESPVNRVVGYTF
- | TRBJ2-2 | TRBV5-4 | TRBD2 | TGTGCCAGCAGCGCTGGAATACTAGCGGGCACCGGGGAGCTGTTTTTT | CASSAGILAGTGELFF
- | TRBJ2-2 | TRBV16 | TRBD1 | TGTGCCAGCAACACAGGGGGCTTGAACACCGGGGAGCTGTTTTTT | CASNTGGLNTGELFF
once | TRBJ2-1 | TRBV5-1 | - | TGCGCCAGCAGGGACGGAGCCCTCCCAGGGGAGCAGTTCTTC | CASRDGALPGEQFF
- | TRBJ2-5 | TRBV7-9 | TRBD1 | TGTGCCAGCAGCACGCCAGGGGGCGCGGGAGAGACCCAGTACTTC | CASSTPGGAGETQYF
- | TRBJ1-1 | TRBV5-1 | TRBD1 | TGCGCCAGCAGCCCACGGACAGGTGTGAACACTGAAGCTTTCTTT | CASSPRTGVNTEAFF
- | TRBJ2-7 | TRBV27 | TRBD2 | TGTGCCAGCAGGCCGGGACTACCCCCCTACGAGCAGTACTTC | CASRPGLPPYEQYF
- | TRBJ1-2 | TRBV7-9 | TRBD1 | TGTGCCAGCAGCAGGCCAGGGGGCGACTATGGCTACACCTTC | CASSRPGGDYGYTF
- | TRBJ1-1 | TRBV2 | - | TGTGCCAGCAGTTCCGGGACGGGGGTTATGAACACTGAAGCTTTCTTT | CASSSGTGVMNTEAFF
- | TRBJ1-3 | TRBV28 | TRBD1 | TGTGCCAGCAGTTCCGCCGGGACAGCAGGAAACACCATATATTTT | CASSSAGTAGNTIYF
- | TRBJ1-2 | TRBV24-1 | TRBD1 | TGTGCCACAAAGAATGCAGGGGGCATAAGTAACGGCTACACCTTC | CATKNAGGISNGYTF
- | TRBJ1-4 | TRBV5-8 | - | TGTGCCAGCAGCTTTGTTCAGGGATTAAGGCCTCTGACAGATGAAAAACTGTTTTTT | CASSFVQGLRPLTDEKLFF
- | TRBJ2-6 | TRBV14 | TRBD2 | TGTGCCAGCAGCCCTGGACTAGCGGTTGGGGCCAACGTCCTGACTTTC | CASSPGLAVGANVLTF
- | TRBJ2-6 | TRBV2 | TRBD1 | TGTGCCGGTACAGGGGCCCTCTCTGGGGCCAACGTCCTGACTTTC | CAGTGALSGANVLTF
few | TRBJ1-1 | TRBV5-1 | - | TGCGCCAGCAGCTTGGTTGTCCCCGGGAACACTGAAGCTTTCTTT | CASSLVVPGNTEAFF
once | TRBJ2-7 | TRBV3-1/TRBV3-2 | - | TGTGCCAGCAGCCAAGATTTTAGTTTTCCCTACGAGCAGTACTTC | CASSQDFSFPYEQYF
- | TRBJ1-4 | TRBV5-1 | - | TGCGCCAGCGCGGTCGGCAGACCTAATGAAAAACTGTTTTTT | CASAVGRPNEKLFF
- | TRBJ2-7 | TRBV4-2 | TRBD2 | TGTGCCAGCAGCCCACTAGGGACTAGCTACGAGCAGTACTTC | CASSPLGTSYEQYF
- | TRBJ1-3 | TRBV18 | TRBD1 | TGTGCCAGCTCATGGGACAGGGGCCACGTTGACACCATATATTTT | CASSWDRGHVDTIYF
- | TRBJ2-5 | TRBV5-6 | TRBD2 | TGTGCCAGCAGCTTTGGACTAGCGAGTAGGCAAGAGACCCAGTACTTC | CASSFGLASRQETQYF
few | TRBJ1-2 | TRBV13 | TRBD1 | TGTGCCAGCAGCCACCGCGGGACAGTCTCGCCCGGCTACACCTTC | CASSHRGTVSPGYTF
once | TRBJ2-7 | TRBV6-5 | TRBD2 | TGTGCCAGCAGTTATACTAGCGGGTTCGGGGAGCAGTACTTC | CASSYTSGFGEQYF
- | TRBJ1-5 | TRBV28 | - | TGTGCCAGCAGTTTAACGGGTCCCCAGCATTTT | CASSLTGPQHF
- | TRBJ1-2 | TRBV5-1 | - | TGCGCCAGCAGCGCGGACAGACCCTGGGATGGCTACACCTTC | CASSADRPWDGYTF
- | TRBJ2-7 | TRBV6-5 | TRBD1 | TGTGCCAGCAGTCGGGACAGGGGCTCCTACGAGCAGTACTTC | CASSRDRGSYEQYF
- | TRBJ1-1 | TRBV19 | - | TGTGCCAGTAGTATAGGTCCCACAGGGCTCACTGAAGCTTTCTTT | CASSIGPTGLTEAFF